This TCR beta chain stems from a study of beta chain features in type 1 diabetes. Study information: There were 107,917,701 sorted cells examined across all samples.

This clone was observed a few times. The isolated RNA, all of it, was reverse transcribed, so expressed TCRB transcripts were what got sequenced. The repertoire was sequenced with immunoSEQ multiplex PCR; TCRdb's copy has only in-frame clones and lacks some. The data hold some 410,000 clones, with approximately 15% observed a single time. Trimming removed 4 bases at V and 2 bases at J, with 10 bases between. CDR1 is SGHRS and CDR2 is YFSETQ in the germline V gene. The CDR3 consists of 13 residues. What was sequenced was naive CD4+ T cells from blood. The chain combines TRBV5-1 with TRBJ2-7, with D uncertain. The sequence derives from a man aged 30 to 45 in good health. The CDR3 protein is CASSEVGPYEQYF. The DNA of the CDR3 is TGCGCCAGCAGCGAAGTTGGGCCCTACGAGCAGTACTTC.